This T cell receptor beta chain was recovered during a study of blood T cell repertoires in COVID-19. Study information: The United States, Italy and Spain provided the acute and convalescent COVID-19 samples. PBMCs, B-cell-depleted T cells, or T cells provided the cDNA or gDNA that made up the material.

Trimming shortened V by 4 bases and J by 1 base, and 21 bases separated the two germline ends. The CDR3 is 17 residues long. From germline, CDR1 is SQVTM and CDR2 ANQGSEA. Per the original data handling: Estimated nucleated cell counts came from reference gene primer amplification. TCRdb's table, derived via immunoSEQ multiplex PCR, lists solely in-frame clones and lacks some. Clone size and V and J calls were adopted from that table, with D and trimming inferred from the DNA. The data contain about 33,000 clones, around 85% of them singletons. This clonotype was obtained from a man aged 80 or over with active COVID-19. The gene calls are TRBV29-1 and TRBJ2-3; maybe TRBD2 (6 bases). The sequenced sample was peripheral blood. In DNA form, the CDR3 reads TGCAGCGTTGGCCGAACCCAGCTGCGGGGCGGCACAGATACGCAGTATTTT. Its protein is CSVGRTQLRGGTDTQYF.